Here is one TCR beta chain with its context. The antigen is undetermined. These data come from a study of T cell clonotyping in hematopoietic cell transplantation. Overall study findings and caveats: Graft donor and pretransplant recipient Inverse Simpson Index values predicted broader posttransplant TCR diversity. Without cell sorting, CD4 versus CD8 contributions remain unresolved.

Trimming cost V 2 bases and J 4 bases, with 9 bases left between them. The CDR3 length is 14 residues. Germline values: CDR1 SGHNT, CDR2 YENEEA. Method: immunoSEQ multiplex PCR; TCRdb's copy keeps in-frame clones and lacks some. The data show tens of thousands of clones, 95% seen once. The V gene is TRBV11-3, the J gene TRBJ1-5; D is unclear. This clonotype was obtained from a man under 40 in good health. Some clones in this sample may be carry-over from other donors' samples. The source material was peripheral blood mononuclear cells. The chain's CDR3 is CASSLSGINQPQHF. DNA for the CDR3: TGTGCCAGCAGCTTATCAGGTATTAATCAGCCCCAGCATTTT.